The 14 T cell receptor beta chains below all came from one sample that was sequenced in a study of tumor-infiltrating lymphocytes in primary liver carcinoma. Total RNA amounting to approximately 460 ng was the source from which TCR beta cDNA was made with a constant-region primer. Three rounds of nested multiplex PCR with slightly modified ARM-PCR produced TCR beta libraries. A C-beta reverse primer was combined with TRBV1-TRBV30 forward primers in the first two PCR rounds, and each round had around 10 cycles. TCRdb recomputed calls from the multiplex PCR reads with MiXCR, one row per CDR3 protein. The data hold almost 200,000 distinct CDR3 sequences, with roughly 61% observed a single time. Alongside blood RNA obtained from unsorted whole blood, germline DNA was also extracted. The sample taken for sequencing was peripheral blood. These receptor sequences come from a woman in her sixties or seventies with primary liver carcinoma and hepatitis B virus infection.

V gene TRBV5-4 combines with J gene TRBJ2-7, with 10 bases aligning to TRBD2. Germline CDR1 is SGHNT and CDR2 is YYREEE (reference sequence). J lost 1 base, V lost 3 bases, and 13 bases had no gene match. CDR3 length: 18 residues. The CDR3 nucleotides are TGTGCCAGCAGCTGTCTTAGCGGGAGGCTTTCTTGGTCCTACGAGCAGTACTTC. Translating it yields CASSCLSGRLSWSYEQYF.

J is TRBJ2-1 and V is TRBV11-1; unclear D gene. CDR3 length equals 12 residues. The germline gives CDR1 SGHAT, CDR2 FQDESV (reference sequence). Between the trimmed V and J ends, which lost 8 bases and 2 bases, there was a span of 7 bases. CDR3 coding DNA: TGTGCCAGCTTAGACACCTACAATGAGCAGTTCTTC. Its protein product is CASLDTYNEQFF.

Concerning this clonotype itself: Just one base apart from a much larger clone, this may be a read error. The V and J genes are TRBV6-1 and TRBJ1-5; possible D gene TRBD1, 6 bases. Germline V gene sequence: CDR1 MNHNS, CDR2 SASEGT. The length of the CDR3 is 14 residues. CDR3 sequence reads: CASIPPGHNHPQHF. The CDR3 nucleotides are TGTGCCAGCATTCCCCCGGGACACAATCATCCCCAGCATTTT.

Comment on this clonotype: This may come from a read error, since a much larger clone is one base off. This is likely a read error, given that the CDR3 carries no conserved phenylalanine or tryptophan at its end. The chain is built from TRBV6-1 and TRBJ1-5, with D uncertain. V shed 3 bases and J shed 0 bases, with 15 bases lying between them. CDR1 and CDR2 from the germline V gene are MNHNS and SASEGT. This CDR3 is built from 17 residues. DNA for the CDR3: TGTGCCAGCAGTGACCGCCGGGGATCTGGTAGCAATCAGCCCCAGCATCTT. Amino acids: CASSDRRGSGSNQPQHL.

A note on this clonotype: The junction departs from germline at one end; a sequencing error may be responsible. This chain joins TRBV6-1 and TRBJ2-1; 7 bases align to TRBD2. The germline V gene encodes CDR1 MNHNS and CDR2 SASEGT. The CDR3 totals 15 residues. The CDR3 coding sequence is TGTGCCAGCAGTACTAGCGTGAGCTCCTACGATGAGCAGCTCTTC. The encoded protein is CASSTSVSSYDEQLF.

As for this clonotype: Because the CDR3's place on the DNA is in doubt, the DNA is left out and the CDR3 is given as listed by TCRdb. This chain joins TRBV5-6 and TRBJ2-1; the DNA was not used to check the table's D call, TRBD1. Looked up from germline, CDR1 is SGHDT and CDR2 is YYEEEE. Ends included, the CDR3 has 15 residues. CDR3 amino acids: CAGSVGPGSYNEQSF.

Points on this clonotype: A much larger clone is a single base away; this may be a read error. The CDR3 protein is CASSDGTLTEACF. In DNA, the CDR3 is TGCGCCAGCAGTGATGGGACCCTAACTGAAGCTTGCTTT. This chain connects TRBV10-2 to TRBJ1-1, with D possibly TRBD1 on 5 matching bases. The CDR3 consists of 13 residues. Germline V gene data show CDR1 as WSHSY and CDR2 as SAAADI.

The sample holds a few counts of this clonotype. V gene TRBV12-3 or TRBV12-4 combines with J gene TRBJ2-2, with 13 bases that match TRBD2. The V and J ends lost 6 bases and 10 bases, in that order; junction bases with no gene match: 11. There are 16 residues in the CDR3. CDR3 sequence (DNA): TGTGCCAGCAGCCGACTAGCGGGAGGCCTTAGCGTGGAGCTGTTTTTT. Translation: CASSRLAGGLSVELFF.

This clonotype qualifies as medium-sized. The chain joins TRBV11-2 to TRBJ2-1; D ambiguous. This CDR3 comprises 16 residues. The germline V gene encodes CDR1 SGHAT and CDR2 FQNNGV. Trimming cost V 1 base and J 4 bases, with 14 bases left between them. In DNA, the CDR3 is TGTGCCAGCAGCTTAGCGTTTTCGGCGTCGTACAATGAGCAGTTCTTC. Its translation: CASSLAFSASYNEQFF. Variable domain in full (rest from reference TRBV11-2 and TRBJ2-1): EAGVAQSPRYKIIEKRQSVAFWCNPISGHATLYWYQQILGQGPKLLIQFQNNGVVDDSQLPKDRFSAERLKGVDSTLKIQPAKLEDSAVYLCASSLAFSASYNEQFFGPGTRLTVL.

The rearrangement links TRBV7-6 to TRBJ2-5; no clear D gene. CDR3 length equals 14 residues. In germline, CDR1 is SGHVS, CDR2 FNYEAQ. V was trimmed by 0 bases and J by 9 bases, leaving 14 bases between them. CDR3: CASSLAGVSVAQYF. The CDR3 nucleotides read TGTGCCAGCAGCTTAGCAGGTGTCTCGGTGGCCCAGTACTTC.

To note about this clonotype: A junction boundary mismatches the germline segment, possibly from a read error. The CDR3 sequence: CASGYRGRGTSGNSGAHVLTF. The CDR3 DNA sequence: TGTGCTAGTGGCTACAGGGGGCGCGGGACTAGCGGTAATTCTGGGGCCCACGTCCTGACTTTC. This chain connects TRBV12-5 to TRBJ2-6, with 11 bases that match TRBD2. The CDR3 totals 21 residues. Germline assignment: CDR1 LGHNT and CDR2 FRNRAP.

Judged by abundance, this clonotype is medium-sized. In nucleotides, the CDR3 is TGTGCCAGCAGCTTAGACAGAAACTATGGCTACACCTTC. Its translation: CASSLDRNYGYTF. The rearrangement uses TRBV11-2 and TRBJ1-2, with D hard to call. The V end lost 0 bases, the J end lost 2 bases, and 4 bases lay between the germline ends. Germline CDR1 reads SGHAT; CDR2 reads FQNNGV. CDR3 size: 13 residues.

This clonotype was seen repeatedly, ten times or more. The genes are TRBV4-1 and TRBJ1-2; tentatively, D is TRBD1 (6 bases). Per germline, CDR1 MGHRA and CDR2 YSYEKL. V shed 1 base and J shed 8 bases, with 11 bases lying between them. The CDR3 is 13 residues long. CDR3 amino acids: CASSQGGGSGYTF. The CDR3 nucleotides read TGCGCCAGCAGCCAAGGAGGGGGGTCGGGCTACACCTTC.

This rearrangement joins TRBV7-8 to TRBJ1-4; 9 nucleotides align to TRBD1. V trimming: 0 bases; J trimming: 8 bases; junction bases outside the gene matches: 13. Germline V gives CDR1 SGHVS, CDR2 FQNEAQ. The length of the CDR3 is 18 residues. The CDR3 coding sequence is TGTGCCAGCAGCTTAGCGGGAAACTCACAGGGGGCGCGGGAAAAACTGTTTTTT. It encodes CASSLAGNSQGAREKLFF.